The clone carrying this TCR beta chain was seen a handful of times. These data are taken from a study of T cells in localized non-small cell lung cancer. V was pared by 6 bases and J by 0 bases, with 14 bases between. This CDR3 region has 15 residues. The V gene's germline CDR1 is MDHEN and CDR2 SYDVKM. TCRdb's table, derived via immunoSEQ multiplex PCR, lists solely in-frame clones and lacks some. The table lists 8,500 to 13,000 clones, 70% to 80% of them singletons, with roughly 33% in the top ten. Sample: peripheral blood, taken before any cancer treatment. V is TRBV28 and J is TRBJ2-5; the D gene is possibly TRBD1 (6 bases). This receptor was identified in a male donor aged 60 or over with stage I lung adenocarcinoma. CDR3 residues: CASSKGQLNQETQYF. The CDR3 DNA reads as TGTGCCAGCAGCAAGGGACAACTAAACCAAGAGACCCAGTACTTC.